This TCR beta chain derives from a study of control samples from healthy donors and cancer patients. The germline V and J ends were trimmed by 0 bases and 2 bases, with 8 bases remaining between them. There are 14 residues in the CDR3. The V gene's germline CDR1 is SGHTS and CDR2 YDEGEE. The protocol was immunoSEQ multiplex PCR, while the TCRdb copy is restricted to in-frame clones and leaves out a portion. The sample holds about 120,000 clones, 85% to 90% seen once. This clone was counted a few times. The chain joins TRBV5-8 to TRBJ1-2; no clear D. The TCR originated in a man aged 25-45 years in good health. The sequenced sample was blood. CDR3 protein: CASSLGVLNYGYTF. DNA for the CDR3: TGTGCCAGCAGCTTGGGTGTACTCAACTATGGCTACACCTTC.